The clone carrying this TCR beta chain was detected a few times. The sample originates from a study of blood T cell repertoires in COVID-19. Sequenced by immunoSEQ multiplex PCR; TCRdb stores in-frame clones only, minus some. Of 70,000 to 90,000 clones listed, 60% to 85% are singletons. V was trimmed by 7 bases and J by 2 bases, leaving 11 bases between them. This CDR3 is 14 amino acids long. CDR1 and CDR2 from the germline V gene are LNHDA and SQIVND (reference sequence). Input material: peripheral blood. The chain combines TRBV19 with TRBJ2-2, with unresolved D. The receptor was isolated from a human donor in a cohort sampled during active COVID-19. The CDR3 reads CASKELVNTGELFF. CDR3 sequence (DNA): TGTGCCAGTAAGGAGTTGGTTAACACCGGGGAGCTGTTTTTT.